A selection of T cell receptor beta chains follows, all from one sample in a study of blood T cell repertoires in COVID-19. Profiled with immunoSEQ multiplex PCR; TCRdb holds only in-frame clones, not every one. The sample has over 250,000 clones, approximately 89% seen once; the top ten hold approximately 2.1%. Sequences were obtained from peripheral blood. These receptors originate from a woman aged 25 to 45 with COVID-19, enrolled during active disease. Both conserved end residues are part of each CDR3.

TRBV7-6 | CASSLAWTGAKAFF
TRBV5-4 | CASSLGQGRREKLFF
TRBV2 | CASSVRGSYNEQFF
TRBV7-3 | CASSLLAGSSYEQYF
TRBV7-9 | CASSLMARASYEQYF
TRBV5-5 | CASSLVGTVYSYEQYF
TRBV5-1 | CASSLGTGGAYGYTF
TRBV25-1 | CASSVTGQLFF
TRBV4-1 | CASSHSGGAPRGAEAFF
TRBV20-1 | CSASVTSGTQYF
TRBV5-1 | CASSAHRDRNLMGQFF
TRBV23-1 | CASSQGAGAGAGANVLTF
TRBV4-1 | CASSQEPRVHRETQYF
TRBV6-6 | CASSYPLTGYNEQFF
TRBV27 | CASSRRGQGAANEKLFF
TRBV19 | CASTPRTGGATEAFF
TRBV6-5 | CASRGTGGILEQYF
TRBV5-5 | CASSPRTLTNEKLFF
TRBV5-1 | CASSFRQGTLDEQYF
TRBV19 | CASSTSGEWSQPQHF
TRBV7-8 | CASSSLAGPYEQYF
TRBV5-1 | CASSFSDRAGVEAFF
TRBV30 | CAWSAGGRYEQYF
TRBV9 | CASSGDISYEQYF
TRBV7-3 | CASSPPWTSGKSGELFF
TRBV7-9 | CASSSLAGGTYEQYF